These 4 T cell receptor beta chains were all obtained from the same sample, sequenced in a study of T-cell memory formation after mild COVID-19. MiXCR was run by TCRdb on the 5' RACE reads, yielding one entry per CDR3 protein. The table records 400,000 to 500,000 distinct CDR3 sequences, more than 15% of them present only once. The material sequenced was PBMCs or a T cell subset sorted from them (not recorded which). All receptors derive from a young man who had mild COVID-19 (a few samples of this study predate the infection). Cell type and time point are not known.

The chain combines TRBV11-2 with TRBJ2-7, with D unclear. The CDR3 has 13 amino acids. Germline V gene sequence: CDR1 SGHAT, CDR2 FQNNGV. The V end was cut by 4 bases, the J end by 3 bases, with 10 bases between. The CDR3 DNA sequence: TGTGCCAGCAGCTCCGGAACGGGCTACGAGCAGTACGTC. It specifies CASSSGTGYEQYV.

For the CDR3, the DNA is TGTGCCATCAGTGAGTCGACTTTAGTCGGAAGGGCCGCAAGTAACTATGGCTACACCTTC. Protein: CAISESTLVGRAASNYGYTF. This chain links TRBV10-3 with TRBJ1-2; D is unresolved. Germline values: CDR1 ENHRY, CDR2 SYGVKD. The CDR3 is made up of 20 amino acids. V lost 0 bases to trimming and J lost 1 base, with 24 bases between them.

The chain combines TRBV7-9 with TRBJ1-4, with 9 bases fitting TRBD1. In germline, CDR1 is SEHNR, CDR2 FQNEAQ (reference sequence). With V trimmed by 4 bases and J by 8 bases, 5 bases remained unmatched. This CDR3 spans 14 amino acids. The chain's CDR3 is CASSSGDRDEKLFF. CDR3 coding DNA: TGTGCCAGCAGCTCAGGGGACAGGGACGAAAAACTGTTTTTT.

V is TRBV27 and J is TRBJ2-3, with 11 bases identical to TRBD2. This CDR3 is built from 15 residues. With V trimmed by 5 bases and J by 7 bases, 8 bases remained unmatched. Germline CDR1 MNHEY, CDR2 SMNVEV (reference sequence). The CDR3 DNA reads TGTGCCAGCAGTATCCAGACTAGCGGGGTTCATACGCAGTATTTT. As protein: CASSIQTSGVHTQYF.